These 15 T cell receptor beta chains came from one sample sequenced in a study of radiotherapy plus CTLA-4 blockade in lung cancer. The table came from immunoSEQ multiplex PCR; TCRdb's copy has only in-frame clones and leaves some out. This sample has about 98,000 clones, with around 83% found just once. Sequences were derived from peripheral blood, sampled from a patient treated with radiotherapy plus ipilimumab. These receptors were collected from a human donor with non-small cell lung cancer who had a partial response to radiotherapy plus ipilimumab.

The V call is TRBV21-1, the J call TRBJ1-4; TRBD1, the D gene given by the table, was not confirmed from the DNA. TRBV21-1 is recorded as a pseudogene. The CDR3 covers 18 residues. CDR3 coding DNA: TGTGCCAGCAGCGAAATCCGGGACAGACGCGCAACTAATGAAAAACTGTTTTTT. Its translation is CASSEIRDRRATNEKLFF.

The V and J genes are TRBV29-1 and TRBJ1-4, with D unclear. Germline CDR1 is SQVTM and CDR2 is ANQGSEA. The CDR3 sequence is 15 residues long. Trimming cost V 4 bases and J 0 bases, with 12 bases left between them. The CDR3 sequence is CSVGTNVATNEKLFF. CDR3 nucleotides: TGCAGCGTTGGAACAAATGTTGCAACTAATGAAAAACTGTTTTTT.

In the case of this clone: Other DNA sequences in this specimen translate into the identical CDR3. The V and J genes are TRBV27 and TRBJ2-2; the D is unclear. The CDR3 has 14 residues. The V end was cut by 1 base, the J end by 4 bases, with 7 bases between. Germline CDR1 reads MNHEY; CDR2 reads SMNVEV (reference sequence). The CDR3 DNA reads TGTGCCAGCAGTTTATATCCGGGCACCGGGGAGCTGTTTTTT. Its translation: CASSLYPGTGELFF.

This clone was seen more than once but under ten times. The chain recombines TRBV25-1 with TRBJ2-1; D uncertain. Germline V gene sequence: CDR1 MGHDK, CDR2 SYGVNS. The V and J ends lost 4 bases and 5 bases respectively, with 15 bases between them. The CDR3 runs to 15 residues. The CDR3 loop reads CASSVTGTFNNEQFF. DNA for the CDR3: TGTGCCAGCAGTGTCACCGGTACCTTTAACAATGAGCAGTTCTTC. Looking up the rest from reference TRBV25-1 and TRBJ2-1 gives the full variable domain: EADIYQTPRYLVIGTGKKITLECSQTMGHDKMYWYQQDPGMELHLIHYSYGVNSTEKGDLSSESTVSRIRTEHFPLTLESARPSHTSQYLCASSVTGTFNNEQFFGPGTRLTVL.

This clone was recorded once. The V gene is TRBV19, the J gene TRBJ2-1; 8 nucleotides line up with TRBD1. The CDR3 length is 15 residues. The germline V gene encodes CDR1 LNHDA and CDR2 SQIVND (reference sequence). Losses at the gene ends were 4 bases for V and 2 bases for J; bases not matched to a gene: 4. DNA for the CDR3: TGTGCCAGTAGTAGGGGACAGGCCGCCTACAATGAGCAGTTCTTC. Translating gives CASSRGQAAYNEQFF.

The gene calls are TRBV2 and TRBJ1-1; the match to TRBD1 covers 7 bases. Germline CDR1 and CDR2: SNHLY and FYNNEI. The CDR3 is 14 amino acids. V was clipped by 8 bases and J by 3 bases; unmatched bases: 9. CDR3 DNA sequence: TGTGCCAGCCTCGACAGGGCCGTCGACACTGAAGCTTTCTTT. This translates into CASLDRAVDTEAFF.

The chain joins TRBV5-1 to TRBJ2-1; 8 bases are a match to TRBD2. From germline, CDR1 is SGHRS and CDR2 YFSETQ. Germline trimming cut 2 bases from V and 8 bases from J; bases unmatched to any gene: 15. This CDR3 has 17 amino acids. The DNA for the CDR3 is TGCGCCAGCAGCTTATCCCCTACGGGAGGGCCTGCAGATGAGCAGTTCTTC. Protein: CASSLSPTGGPADEQFF.

The chain links TRBV5-5 to TRBJ2-2; D is undetermined. This CDR3 comprises 13 residues. Trimming stripped 2 bases from V and 8 bases from J, with 10 bases between. Germline lookup yields CDR1 SGHKS and CDR2 YYEKEE (reference sequence). DNA for the CDR3: TGTGCCAGCAGCTTCTACAGTTCTGGGGAGCTGTTTTTT. The encoded protein is CASSFYSSGELFF.

This clone was detected a few times. This chain joins TRBV5-5 and TRBJ2-3; 7 bases align to TRBD2. V was clipped by 4 bases and J by 2 bases; unmatched bases: 19. Germline values: CDR1 SGHKS, CDR2 YYEKEE (reference sequence). This CDR3 is 19 amino acids long. CDR3 in DNA: TGTGCCAGCAGCCCCCGTCCTCCTACGGGACTATTCACCACAGATACGCAGTATTTT. Its translation is CASSPRPPTGLFTTDTQYF.

This clone was seen a few times. The chain recombines TRBV20-1 with TRBJ1-1, with 7 nucleotides matching TRBD1. V shed 4 bases and J 6 bases; nucleotides not matched to a gene: 2. Germline values: CDR1 DFQATT, CDR2 SNEGSKA (reference sequence). This CDR3 comprises 11 residues. The CDR3 loop is CSAITGAEAFF. The DNA for the CDR3 is TGCAGTGCTATTACAGGGGCTGAAGCTTTCTTT.

The rearrangement joins TRBV18 to TRBJ2-5, with 7 bases matching TRBD1. The DNA end favors TRBJ2-7, so the J call may be wrong. CDR3 length equals 14 residues. CDR1 is KGHSH and CDR2 is LQKENI in the germline V gene. In DNA form, the CDR3 reads TGTGCCAGCTCACGGGGACAGAGCTCCTACGAGCAGTACTTC. Its protein product is CASSRGQSSYEQYF.

In nucleotides, the CDR3 is TGTGCCAGCAGTTACTCGTTGGGAGGGGGCTACGAGCAGTACTTC. Its translation is CASSYSLGGGYEQYF. The gene calls are TRBV6-6 and TRBJ2-7, with D tentatively TRBD2 (7 bases). Trimming cost V 0 bases and J 3 bases, with 12 bases left between them. The CDR3 totals 15 residues. The germline CDR1 and CDR2 sequences are MNHNY and SVGAGI (reference sequence).

The J gene is TRBJ2-3, the V gene TRBV6-1; no clear D gene. The CDR3 has 14 residues. The V end was cut by 5 bases, the J end by 6 bases, with 15 bases between. Germline CDR1 reads MNHNS; CDR2 reads SASEGT. The CDR3 loop reads CASSTATLSDTQYF. DNA of the CDR3: TGTGCCAGCAGTACCGCTACTTTGTCTGATACGCAGTATTTT.

This chain links TRBV14 with TRBJ2-3, with 9 bases matching TRBD2. This CDR3 has 17 residues. Germline CDR1 SGHDN, CDR2 FVKESK. V shed 1 base, J shed 1 base, and the junction held 6 bases outside the gene matches. The CDR3 DNA sequence: TGTGCCAGCAGCCAAGGTTTGTCTAGCGGGGGCACAGATACGCAGTATTTT. It yields the protein CASSQGLSSGGTDTQYF.

The J gene is TRBJ1-5, the V gene TRBV6-5; no firm D call. V lost 4 bases to trimming and J lost 3 bases, with 16 bases between them. From germline, CDR1 is MNHEY and CDR2 SVGAGI. The CDR3 sequence is 16 residues long. CDR3 sequence: CASSSSRRGSNQPQHF. CDR3 nucleotides: TGTGCCAGCAGTTCGTCCCGGCGGGGTTCCAATCAGCCCCAGCATTTT.